The rows below give T cell receptor beta chains drawn from one sample of a study of Ad26.COV2.S vaccination and SARS-CoV-2 variants. Profiled with immunoSEQ multiplex PCR; TCRdb holds only in-frame clones, not every one. The sample lists 380,000 or so clones, around 82% occurring once. Specimen: peripheral blood, collected in a trial of Ad26.COV2.S vaccine versus placebo. The source of these receptors is a person between 18 and 65 years old who received the Ad26.COV2.S COVID-19 vaccine or a placebo. Both conserved end residues are part of each CDR3. The D gene is left open where the match is weak.

V gene	D gene	J gene	CDR3 protein
TRBV7-9	NA	TRBJ1-2	CASSFGGPTANYGYTF
TRBV5-5	TRBD1	TRBJ1-4	CASSSWTGSSNEKLFF
TRBV5-6	TRBD2	TRBJ2-1	CASSPIVDRGREHEQFF
TRBV20-1	NA	TRBJ2-7	CSASRSVYEQYF
TRBV5-1	NA	TRBJ2-7	CASSFSSGTYEQYF
TRBV25-1	NA	TRBJ1-1	CASSENTNGGEAFF
TRBV21-1	NA	TRBJ2-7	CASRGAAGTYEQYF
TRBV14	NA	TRBJ1-2	CASSQSGGGEGVYTF
TRBV10-2	NA	TRBJ2-3	CASSESSIADTQYF
TRBV9	NA	TRBJ2-3	CASSVQGGPDTQYF